The 8 T cell receptor beta chains listed next were all sequenced from one sample in a study of neurological immune-mediated disorders. TCRdb re-called the 5' RACE reads through MiXCR, storing one row per CDR3 protein. This table has under 90,000 distinct CDR3 sequences, approximately 10% appearing once. The sample consisted of PBMCs. The receptors shown here come from a man in his forties or fifties in good health.

This clonotype was recorded at least ten times. This chain joins TRBV5-1 and TRBJ1-6; possibly TRBD1 for D (6 bases). CDR1 and CDR2 from the germline V gene are SGHRS and YFSETQ. The V end was cut by 1 base, the J end by 6 bases, with 11 bases between. CDR3 size: 15 residues. CDR3 sequence reads: CASSLYGGRNSPLHF. Here the CDR3 DNA reads TGCGCCAGCAGCTTGTACGGGGGCCGTAATTCACCCCTCCACTTT.

In its sample, this clonotype was seen many times. The chain recombines TRBV6-6 with TRBJ1-2, with 7 bases matching TRBD1. Trimming removed 0 bases from V and 4 bases from J; junction bases left unmatched: 8. The CDR3 runs to 16 residues. The germline gives CDR1 MNHNY, CDR2 SVGAGI (reference sequence). The CDR3 region has the DNA TGTGCCAGCAGTTACTCAGCGACAGGGAACGGCTATGGCTACACCTTC. Residues: CASSYSATGNGYGYTF.

The chain carries TRBV4-1 and TRBJ2-1, with D possibly TRBD2 on 5 matching bases. Germline assignment: CDR1 MGHRA and CDR2 YSYEKL. The V end lost 4 bases, the J end lost 0 bases, and 22 bases lay between the germline ends. The CDR3 is made up of 19 amino acids. The CDR3 is CASSPRSESGTSSYNEQFF. The CDR3 nucleotides are TGCGCCAGCAGCCCACGCTCCGAATCGGGCACTAGCTCCTACAATGAGCAGTTCTTC.

This clonotype was observed at least ten times. The chain couples TRBV27 to TRBJ2-1, with 7 positions matching TRBD1. V was clipped by 6 bases and J by 6 bases; unmatched bases: 8. CDR1 and CDR2 from the germline V gene are MNHEY and SMNVEV (reference sequence). There are 14 residues in the CDR3. The CDR3 bases are TGTGCCAGCAGCCCTGTTAGGGGGCTCAATGAGCAGTTCTTC. This encodes CASSPVRGLNEQFF.

This clonotype showed up many times. The chain employs TRBV6-1 and TRBJ1-5, with 10 bases aligning to TRBD1. Unmatched junction bases numbered 8, after V lost 7 bases and J lost 2 bases. The germline CDR1 and CDR2 sequences are MNHNS and SASEGT. The CDR3 consists of 16 residues. The CDR3 region has the DNA TGTGCCAGCACCTCATCGGGGACAGGGGGCAATCAGCCCCAGCATTTT. This codes for CASTSSGTGGNQPQHF.

The rearrangement joins TRBV10-3 to TRBJ1-6; D ambiguous. The germline gives CDR1 ENHRY, CDR2 SYGVKD. The CDR3 spans 12 residues. Trimming took off 0 bases at V and 8 bases at J, with 2 bases between the two ends. The CDR3 coding sequence is TGTGCCATCAGTGAGTCAGATTCACCCCTCCACTTT. Protein sequence: CAISESDSPLHF.

This clonotype came up many times. This CDR3 reads CASSSKGDLGSTEQYF. The CDR3 DNA follows: TGTGCCAGCAGTTCCAAGGGGGACCTGGGGTCCACCGAGCAGTACTTC. The chain joins TRBV12-3 or TRBV12-4 to TRBJ2-7; D might be TRBD1 (6 bases). The CDR3 totals 16 residues. The germline V and J ends were trimmed by 4 bases and 6 bases, with 22 bases remaining between them.

CDR3 DNA sequence: TGTGCCAGTAAGACTAGCGGGAAGAACACCGGGGAGCTGTTTTTT. This encodes CASKTSGKNTGELFF. The chain employs TRBV19 and TRBJ2-2; 11 nucleotides agree with TRBD2. The J segment lost 1 base and the V segment lost 7 bases, leaving 2 bases of the junction unmatched. Germline CDR1 and CDR2: LNHDA and SQIVND (reference sequence). This CDR3 has 15 residues.